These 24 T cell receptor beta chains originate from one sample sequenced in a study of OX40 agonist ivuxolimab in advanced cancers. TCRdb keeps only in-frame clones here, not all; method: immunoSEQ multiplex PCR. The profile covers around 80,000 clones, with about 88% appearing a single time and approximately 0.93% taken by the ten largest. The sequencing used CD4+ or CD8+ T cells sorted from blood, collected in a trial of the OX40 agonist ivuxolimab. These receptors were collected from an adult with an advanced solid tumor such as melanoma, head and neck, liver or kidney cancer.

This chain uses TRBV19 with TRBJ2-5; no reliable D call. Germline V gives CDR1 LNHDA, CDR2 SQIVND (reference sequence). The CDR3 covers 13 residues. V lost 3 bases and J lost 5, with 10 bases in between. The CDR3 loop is CASSIWGEETQYF. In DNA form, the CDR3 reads TGTGCCAGTAGTATTTGGGGTGAGGAGACCCAGTACTTC. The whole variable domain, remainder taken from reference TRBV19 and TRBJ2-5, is DGGITQSPKYLFRKEGQNVTLSCEQNLNHDAMYWYRQDPGQGLRLIYYSQIVNDFQKGDIAEGYSVSREKKESFPLTVTSAQKNPTAFYLCASSIWGEETQYFGPGTRLLVL.

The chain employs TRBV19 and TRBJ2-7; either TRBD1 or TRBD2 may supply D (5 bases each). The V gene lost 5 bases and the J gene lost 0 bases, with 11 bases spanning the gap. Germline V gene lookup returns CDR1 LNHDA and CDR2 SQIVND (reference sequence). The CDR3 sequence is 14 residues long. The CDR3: CASSGTGSSYEQYF. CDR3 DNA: TGTGCCAGTAGTGGGACGGGGAGCTCCTACGAGCAGTACTTC.

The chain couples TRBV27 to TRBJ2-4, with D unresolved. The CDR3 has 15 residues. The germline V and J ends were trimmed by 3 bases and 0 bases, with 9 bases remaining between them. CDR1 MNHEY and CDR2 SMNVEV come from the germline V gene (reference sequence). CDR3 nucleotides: TGTGCCAGCAGTTTCACAAACCTAGCCAAAAACATTCAGTACTTC. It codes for CASSFTNLAKNIQYF.

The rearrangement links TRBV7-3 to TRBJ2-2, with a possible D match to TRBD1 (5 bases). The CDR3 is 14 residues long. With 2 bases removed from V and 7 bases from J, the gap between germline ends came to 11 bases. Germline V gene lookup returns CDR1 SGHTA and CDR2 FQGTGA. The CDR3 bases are TGTGCCAGCAGCTTAGGTGGGGCCGGCGGGGAGCTGTTTTTT. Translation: CASSLGGAGGELFF.

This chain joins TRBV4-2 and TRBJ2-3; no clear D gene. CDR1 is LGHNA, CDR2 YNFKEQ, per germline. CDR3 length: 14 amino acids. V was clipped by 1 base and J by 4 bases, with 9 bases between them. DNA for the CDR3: TGTGCCAGCAGCCAAGTAGCTAGTGCAGATACGCAGTATTTT. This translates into CASSQVASADTQYF.

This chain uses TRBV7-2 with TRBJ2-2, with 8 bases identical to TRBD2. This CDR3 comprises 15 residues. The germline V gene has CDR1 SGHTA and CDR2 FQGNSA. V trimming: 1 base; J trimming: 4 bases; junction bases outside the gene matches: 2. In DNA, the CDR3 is TGTGCCAGCAGCTTAGTGCGGGAGGCCACCGGGGAGCTGTTTTTT. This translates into CASSLVREATGELFF.

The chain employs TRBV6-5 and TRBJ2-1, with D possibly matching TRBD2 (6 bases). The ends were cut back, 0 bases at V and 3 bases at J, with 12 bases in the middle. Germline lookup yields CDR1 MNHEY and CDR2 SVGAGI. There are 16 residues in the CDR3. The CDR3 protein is CASSYSEGAGYNEQFF. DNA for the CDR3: TGTGCCAGCAGTTACTCGGAGGGCGCAGGCTACAATGAGCAGTTCTTC.

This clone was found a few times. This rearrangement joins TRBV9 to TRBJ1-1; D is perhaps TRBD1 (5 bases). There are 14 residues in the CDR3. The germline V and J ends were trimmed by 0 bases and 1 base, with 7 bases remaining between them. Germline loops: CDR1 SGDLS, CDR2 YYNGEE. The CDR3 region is CASSVEGKNTEAFF. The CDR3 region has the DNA TGTGCCAGCAGCGTAGAGGGGAAGAACACTGAAGCTTTCTTT.

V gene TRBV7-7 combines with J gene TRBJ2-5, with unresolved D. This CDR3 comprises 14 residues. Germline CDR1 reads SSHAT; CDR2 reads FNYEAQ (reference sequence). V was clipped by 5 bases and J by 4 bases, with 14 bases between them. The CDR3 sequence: CASSPLRLSETQYF. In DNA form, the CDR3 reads TGTGCCAGCAGCCCCCTGCGGCTCTCAGAGACCCAGTACTTC. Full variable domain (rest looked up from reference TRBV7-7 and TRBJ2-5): GAGVSQSPRYKVTKRGQDVTLRCDPISSHATLYWYQQALGQGPEFLTYFNYEAQPDKSGLPSDRFSAERPEGSISTLTIQRTEQRDSAMYRCASSPLRLSETQYFGPGTRLLVL.

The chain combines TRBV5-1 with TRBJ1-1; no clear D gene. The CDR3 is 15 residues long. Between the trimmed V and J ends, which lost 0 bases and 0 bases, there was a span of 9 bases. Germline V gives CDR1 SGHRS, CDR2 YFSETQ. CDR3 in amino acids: CASSLVQKMNTEAFF. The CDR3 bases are TGCGCCAGCAGCTTGGTTCAGAAAATGAACACTGAAGCTTTCTTT.

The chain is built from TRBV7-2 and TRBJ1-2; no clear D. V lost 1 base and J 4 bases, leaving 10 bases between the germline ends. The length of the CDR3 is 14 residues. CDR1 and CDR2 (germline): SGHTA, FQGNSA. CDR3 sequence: CASSLGLGAYGYTF. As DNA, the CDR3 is TGTGCCAGCAGCTTAGGATTGGGAGCCTATGGCTACACCTTC.

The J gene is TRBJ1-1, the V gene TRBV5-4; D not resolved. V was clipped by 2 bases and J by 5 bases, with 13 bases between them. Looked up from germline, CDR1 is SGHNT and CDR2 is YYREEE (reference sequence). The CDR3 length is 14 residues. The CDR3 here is CASSFGEPGTEAFF. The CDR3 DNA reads TGTGCCAGCAGCTTCGGGGAGCCGGGGACTGAAGCTTTCTTT. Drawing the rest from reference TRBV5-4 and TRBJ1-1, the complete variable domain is ETGVTQSPTHLIKTRGQQVTLRCSSQSGHNTVSWYQQALGQGPQFIFQYYREEENGRGNFPPRFSGLQFPNYSSELNVNALELDDSALYLCASSFGEPGTEAFFGQGTRLTVV.

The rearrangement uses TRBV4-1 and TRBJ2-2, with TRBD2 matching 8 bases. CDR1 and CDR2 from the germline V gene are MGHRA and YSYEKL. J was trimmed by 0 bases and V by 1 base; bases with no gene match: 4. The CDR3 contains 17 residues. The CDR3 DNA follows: TGCGCCAGCAGCCAAGGAGGCGGGGGGCCGAACACCGGGGAGCTGTTTTTT. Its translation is CASSQGGGGPNTGELFF.

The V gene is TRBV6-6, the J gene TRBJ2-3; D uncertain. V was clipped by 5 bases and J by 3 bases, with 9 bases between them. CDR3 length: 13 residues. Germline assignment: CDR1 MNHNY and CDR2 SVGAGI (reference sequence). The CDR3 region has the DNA TGTGCCAGCAGTGCCATGGCGACAGATACGCAGTATTTT. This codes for CASSAMATDTQYF.

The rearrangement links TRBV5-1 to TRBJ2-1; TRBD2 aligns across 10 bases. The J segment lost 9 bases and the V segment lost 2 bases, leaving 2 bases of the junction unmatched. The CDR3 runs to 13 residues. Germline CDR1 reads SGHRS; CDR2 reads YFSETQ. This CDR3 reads CASSFLAGGEQFF. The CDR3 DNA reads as TGCGCCAGCAGCTTCTTAGCGGGAGGTGAGCAGTTCTTC. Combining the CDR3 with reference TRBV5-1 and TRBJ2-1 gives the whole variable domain KAGVTQTPRYLIKTRGQQVTLSCSPISGHRSVSWYQQTPGQGLQFLFEYFSETQRNKGNFPGRFSGRQFSNSRSEMNVSTLELGDSALYLCASSFLAGGEQFFGPGTRLTVL.

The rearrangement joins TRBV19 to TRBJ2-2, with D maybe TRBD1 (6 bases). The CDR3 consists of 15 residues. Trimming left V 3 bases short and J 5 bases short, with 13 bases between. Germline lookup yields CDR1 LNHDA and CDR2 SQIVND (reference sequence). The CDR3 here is CASSMVRGYTGELFF. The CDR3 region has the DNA TGTGCCAGTAGTATGGTTAGGGGGTATACCGGGGAGCTGTTTTTT.

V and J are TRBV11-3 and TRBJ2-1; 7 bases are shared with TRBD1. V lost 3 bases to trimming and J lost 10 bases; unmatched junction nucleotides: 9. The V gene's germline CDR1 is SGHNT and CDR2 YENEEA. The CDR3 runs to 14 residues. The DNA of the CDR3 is TGTGCCAGCAGCTTCCGGGCACAGGGGTACGAGCAGTTCTTC. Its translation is CASSFRAQGYEQFF.

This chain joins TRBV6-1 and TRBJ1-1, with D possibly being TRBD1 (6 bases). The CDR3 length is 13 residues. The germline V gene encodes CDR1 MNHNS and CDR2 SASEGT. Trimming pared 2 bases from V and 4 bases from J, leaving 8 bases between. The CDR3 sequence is CASSERGFTEAFF. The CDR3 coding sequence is TGTGCCAGCAGTGAAAGGGGGTTCACTGAAGCTTTCTTT.

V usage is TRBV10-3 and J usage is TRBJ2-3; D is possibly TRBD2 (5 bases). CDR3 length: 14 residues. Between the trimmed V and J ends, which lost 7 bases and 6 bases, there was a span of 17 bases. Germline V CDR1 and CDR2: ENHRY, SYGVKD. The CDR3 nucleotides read TGTGCCATCACCCGAGGAGGTTTCGGGGATACGCAGTATTTT. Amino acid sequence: CAITRGGFGDTQYF.

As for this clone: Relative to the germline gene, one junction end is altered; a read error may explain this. CDR3 residues: CASSYDGRAYGYTF. CDR3 DNA sequence: TGTGCCAGCAGTTACGACGGGAGGGCCTATGGGTACACCTTC. J is TRBJ1-2 and V is TRBV6-5; no definite D call. Germline V CDR1 and CDR2: MNHEY, SVGAGI. This CDR3 region has 14 residues.

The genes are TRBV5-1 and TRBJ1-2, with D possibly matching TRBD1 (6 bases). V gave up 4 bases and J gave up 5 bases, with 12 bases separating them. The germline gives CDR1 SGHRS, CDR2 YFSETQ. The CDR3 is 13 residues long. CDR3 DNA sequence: TGCGCCAGCAGCCAATCCCAGGGGTATGGCTACACCTTC. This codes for CASSQSQGYGYTF.

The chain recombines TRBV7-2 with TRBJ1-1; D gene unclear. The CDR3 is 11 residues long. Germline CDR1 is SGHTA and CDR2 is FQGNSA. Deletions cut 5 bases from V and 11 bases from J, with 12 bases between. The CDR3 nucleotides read TGTGCCAGCAGCACTGGACCCCGTGCTTTCTTT. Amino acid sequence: CASSTGPRAFF.

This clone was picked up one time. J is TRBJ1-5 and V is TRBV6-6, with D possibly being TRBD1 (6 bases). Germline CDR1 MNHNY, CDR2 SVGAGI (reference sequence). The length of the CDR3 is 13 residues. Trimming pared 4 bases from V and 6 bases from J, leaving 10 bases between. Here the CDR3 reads CASSSTGTQPQHF. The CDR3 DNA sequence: TGTGCCAGCAGTTCAACAGGGACTCAGCCCCAGCATTTT.

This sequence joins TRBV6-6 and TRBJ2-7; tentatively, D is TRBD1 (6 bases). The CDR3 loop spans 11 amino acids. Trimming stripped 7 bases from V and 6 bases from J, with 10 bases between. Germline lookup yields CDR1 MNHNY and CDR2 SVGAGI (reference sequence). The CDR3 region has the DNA TGTGCCAGCACTAAGGGGGTCGAGCAGTACTTC. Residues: CASTKGVEQYF.